This TCR beta chain was observed in a study of early T cells in non-severe SARS-CoV-2 infection. Trimming left V 4 bases short and J 4 bases short, with 11 bases between. The CDR3 contains 13 residues. The germline V gene encodes CDR1 DFQATT and CDR2 SNEGSKA (reference sequence). Individually, cDNA molecules had unique molecular identifiers attached to them. MiXCR, run by TCRdb on the 5' RACE reads, gives a single entry per CDR3 protein. In the table there are some 80,000 distinct CDR3 sequences, around 10% of which are singletons. V usage is TRBV20-1 and J usage is TRBJ2-1; unclear D gene. The sequence derives from an adult who was a healthcare worker with PCR-confirmed SARS-CoV-2 infection or an uninfected control (not recorded which). The donor label of this sample is uncertain. Sample: whole blood, taken at baseline. CDR3 DNA sequence: TGCAGTGCTAAGTGCCCACCTTACAATGAGCAGTTCTTC. This gives the protein CSAKCPPYNEQFF.